The entry below gives a single TCR beta chain sequence along with its context. The antigen remains unidentified. This entry belongs to a study of cytomegalovirus exposure and HLA in healthy donors. Turning to the study itself: The 90 to 150 validation repertoires used the same platform as the 666 first-cohort repertoires, a later analysis reported.

These donors were members of the roughly 120-subject validation cohort, a group separate from the roughly 670-subject first cohort. Study results and caveats: Subsequent analysis found a tendency for first-cohort TCR clusters to co-occur within the 110 or so validation repertoires.

Here immunoSEQ multiplex PCR was the method, and the copy in TCRdb shows in-frame clones only, minus some. This sample yields around 300,000 clones, of which roughly 87% are seen a single time; 0.95% to 1.5% belongs to the top ten. Germline V lookup: CDR1 MNHNY, CDR2 SVGAGI (reference sequence). This CDR3 is built from 15 residues. V lost 0 bases to trimming and J lost 5 bases; unmatched junction nucleotides: 5. Sequencing was performed on PBMCs. The source is a woman in her twenties or thirties in good health and CMV-seropositive. V usage is TRBV6-6 and J usage is TRBJ1-2; 8 bases align to TRBD1. The CDR3 is CASSYSQGAGYGYTF. CDR3 nucleotides: TGTGCCAGCAGTTACTCGCAGGGGGCTGGGTATGGCTACACCTTC.